These T cell receptor beta chains were read from a single sample in a study of T cell changes during pregnancy in multiple sclerosis. Data came from immunoSEQ multiplex PCR; TCRdb stores just in-frame clones and leaves some out. Of about 75,000 clones listed, about 93% were seen once; the top ten hold 0.12% to 0.15%. Source: CD4+ T cells from peripheral blood mononuclear cells, taken after pregnancy. These receptors came from a female donor with multiple sclerosis, enrolled in a pregnancy study. Both conserved end residues are part of each CDR3. Fields, in order: CDR3 DNA, CDR3 protein, V gene, J gene, D gene, clone size. D genes are given only for firm matches. Size tells how often a clone was seen (once, few, many) or the class of an expanded clone, and some rows leave it out.

DNA: TGTGCCAGCAGCAAAGAACCTAGCGGGCGGTTCTTC
CDR3: CASSKEPSGRFF
V: TRBV21-1
J: TRBJ2-1
D: -
size: -

DNA: TGTGCCAGTAGAGCCCTTGTACAGGGCTACACCTTC
CDR3: CASRALVQGYTF
V: TRBV19
J: TRBJ1-2
D: -
size: -

DNA: TGTGCCAGCAGGGACTGGGACACAGGCTACGAGCAGTACTTC
CDR3: CASRDWDTGYEQYF
V: TRBV2
J: TRBJ2-7
D: -
size: -

DNA: TGTGCCACCGGGACTAGCGGGAACTACAATGAGCAGTTCTTC
CDR3: CATGTSGNYNEQFF
V: TRBV10-3
J: TRBJ2-1
D: TRBD2
size: -

DNA: TGTGCCAGCGCTGGGACAGCATTTGCAAATGGCTACACCTTC
CDR3: CASAGTAFANGYTF
V: TRBV25-1
J: TRBJ1-2
D: TRBD1
size: once

DNA: TGTGCCAGTAGTATTTACGGGACAGGGAACACTGAAGCTTTCTTT
CDR3: CASSIYGTGNTEAFF
V: TRBV19
J: TRBJ1-1
D: TRBD1
size: -

DNA: TGTGCCAGCAGCGGCTCCGGGACAGGGCACGAGCAGTACTTC
CDR3: CASSGSGTGHEQYF
V: TRBV9
J: TRBJ2-7
D: TRBD1
size: -

DNA: TGCGCCAGCAGCCAAGGCAGTTCTAGCGCCCGCACAGATACGCAGTATTTT
CDR3: CASSQGSSSARTDTQYF
V: TRBV4-3
J: TRBJ2-3
D: -
size: -

DNA: TGCAGCGTTGAGCGGGGGAGCACAGATACGCAGTATTTT
CDR3: CSVERGSTDTQYF
V: TRBV29-1
J: TRBJ2-3
D: TRBD2
size: once

DNA: TGTGCCAGCAAAGAACAGCTCAATCAGCCCCAGCATTTT
CDR3: CASKEQLNQPQHF
V: TRBV2
J: TRBJ1-5
D: -
size: -

DNA: TGTGCCTGGAGTGATAGACTAGCGGGATTCCCCCCCTCCTACAATGAGCAGTTCTTC
CDR3: CAWSDRLAGFPPSYNEQFF
V: TRBV30
J: TRBJ2-1
D: TRBD2
size: -

DNA: TGTGCCAGCAGTGTGTCCCAACAGACTGAAGCTTTCTTT
CDR3: CASSVSQQTEAFF
V: TRBV6-4
J: TRBJ1-1
D: -
size: -

DNA: TGTGCCAGCAGATGGGTCGGGGGTTCTGGAAACACCATATATTTT
CDR3: CASRWVGGSGNTIYF
V: TRBV28
J: TRBJ1-3
D: -
size: -

DNA: TGTGCCAGCATGCAGGGGCAATTTCGCCAGCATTTT
CDR3: CASMQGQFRQHF
V: TRBV28
J: TRBJ1-5
D: -
size: once

DNA: TGTGCCACCCAGAAGCGGTTTAGCACAGATACGCAGTATTTT
CDR3: CATQKRFSTDTQYF
V: TRBV27
J: TRBJ2-3
D: -
size: -

DNA: TGTGCCAGCAGTTACGGGGGGGCGCCTGGAAACACCATATATTTT
CDR3: CASSYGGAPGNTIYF
V: TRBV6-5
J: TRBJ1-3
D: -
size: -

DNA: TGTGCCAGCAGCTTGGGAACCGGGACAGGTGGATACGAGCAGTACTTC
CDR3: CASSLGTGTGGYEQYF
V: TRBV5-6
J: TRBJ2-7
D: TRBD1
size: once

DNA: TGTGCCAGCAGCGTTTCGCAGGGGAACACTGAAGCTTTCTTT
CDR3: CASSVSQGNTEAFF
V: TRBV9
J: TRBJ1-1
D: -
size: -

DNA: TGTGCCAGCGTGAAGCGGGAGGGCCTAAGAAATGAGCAGTTCTTC
CDR3: CASVKREGLRNEQFF
V: TRBV25-1
J: TRBJ2-1
D: TRBD2
size: -

DNA: TGTGCCAGCAGCGCAGGGGGTCCAACCTACGAGCAGTACTTC
CDR3: CASSAGGPTYEQYF
V: TRBV2
J: TRBJ2-7
D: TRBD1
size: -

DNA: TGCGCCTCCGGGACATCGAAGACCCAGTACTTC
CDR3: CASGTSKTQYF
V: TRBV20-1
J: TRBJ2-5
D: -
size: -

DNA: TGCGCCAGCAGTGTTGACAGCCACCAAGAGACCCAGTACTTC
CDR3: CASSVDSHQETQYF
V: TRBV5-1
J: TRBJ2-5
D: -
size: -

DNA: TGTGCCAGCAGCTTAGCTAGAATTGGCGGGGAGCAGTTCTTC
CDR3: CASSLARIGGEQFF
V: TRBV11-3
J: TRBJ2-1
D: -
size: -

DNA: TGTGCCAGCAGCCCACCCCCCGGGAGCTCTGGGGCCAACGTCCTGACTTTC
CDR3: CASSPPPGSSGANVLTF
V: TRBV7-6
J: TRBJ2-6
D: -
size: once

DNA: TGCGCCAGCAGTATCATGACTAGCGGGAGGTCCGAGCAGTACTTC
CDR3: CASSIMTSGRSEQYF
V: TRBV10-1
J: TRBJ2-7
D: TRBD2
size: -

DNA: TGCGCCAGCAGCCAAGATACAGCTAGTCGACTAGCGCTTCCCTACGAGCAGTACTTC
CDR3: CASSQDTASRLALPYEQYF
V: TRBV4-1
J: TRBJ2-7
D: TRBD2
size: once

DNA: TGTGCCAGCAGCCAAGAAGGCGGGAGAGGGGAGACCCAGTACTTC
CDR3: CASSQEGGRGETQYF
V: TRBV4-2
J: TRBJ2-5
D: TRBD2
size: -

DNA: TGTGCCAGCAGCTTATGGGGGACTAGCGGGAGTCTTTACAATGAGCAGTTCTTC
CDR3: CASSLWGTSGSLYNEQFF
V: TRBV11-3
J: TRBJ2-1
D: TRBD2
size: -

DNA: TGTGCCAGCAGCTGGTCACAGTTTAACACTGAAGCTTTCTTT
CDR3: CASSWSQFNTEAFF
V: TRBV5-5
J: TRBJ1-1
D: -
size: -

DNA: TGTGCCAGCAGTGGAGGGAGGATTTATGGCTACACCTTC
CDR3: CASSGGRIYGYTF
V: TRBV2
J: TRBJ1-2
D: -
size: -

DNA: TGTGCCAGTCGTCGACAGGCGTACACAGATACGCAGTATTTT
CDR3: CASRRQAYTDTQYF
V: TRBV25-1
J: TRBJ2-3
D: -
size: once

DNA: TGTGCCAGCAGCTCCGACAGGGGTTGGGGTTATAGCAATCAGCCCCAGCATTTT
CDR3: CASSSDRGWGYSNQPQHF
V: TRBV7-9
J: TRBJ1-5
D: TRBD1
size: -

DNA: TGTGCCAGTAAAAGACAGGGTACGAACACCGGGGAGCTGTTTTTT
CDR3: CASKRQGTNTGELFF
V: TRBV19
J: TRBJ2-2
D: TRBD1
size: -

DNA: TGTGCCAGCAGCCGGGGACAGGGGTCCTACGAGCAGTACTTC
CDR3: CASSRGQGSYEQYF
V: TRBV28
J: TRBJ2-7
D: TRBD1
size: -

DNA: TGTGCCAGCAGCTCCAGCGGGAGGGGAGATACGCAGTATTTT
CDR3: CASSSSGRGDTQYF
V: TRBV5-4
J: TRBJ2-3
D: TRBD2
size: -

DNA: TGTGCCAGCAGTTTCCTGGGCGCTCACAATGAGCAGTTCTTC
CDR3: CASSFLGAHNEQFF
V: TRBV27
J: TRBJ2-1
D: -
size: -

DNA: TGTGCCAGCAGCCAAGAGGGGGCCACAGATACGCAGTATTTT
CDR3: CASSQEGATDTQYF
V: TRBV4-2
J: TRBJ2-3
D: -
size: -

DNA: TGTGCCAGCTCACCACTGTTTAAGCGTACCCAAGAGACCCAGTACTTC
CDR3: CASSPLFKRTQETQYF
V: TRBV18
J: TRBJ2-5
D: -
size: -

DNA: TGTGCCAGCAGTCCTTCGACAGGGTATGGCTACACCTTC
CDR3: CASSPSTGYGYTF
V: TRBV28
J: TRBJ1-2
D: TRBD1
size: -

DNA: TGCAGCGTTGGAGTGACAGCCTACAATGAGCAGTTCTTC
CDR3: CSVGVTAYNEQFF
V: TRBV29-1
J: TRBJ2-1
D: -
size: -

DNA: TGTGCCACCAGCAGAGACTACAGCAGCAATCAGCCCCAGCATTTT
CDR3: CATSRDYSSNQPQHF
V: TRBV15
J: TRBJ1-5
D: -
size: -

DNA: TGTGCCAGCAGCAGGGGGCTAGAGCAGTACTTC
CDR3: CASSRGLEQYF
V: TRBV2
J: TRBJ2-7
D: TRBD1
size: -

DNA: TGTGCCAGCAACAACCACGGAACTAGCTATGGCTACACCTTC
CDR3: CASNNHGTSYGYTF
V: TRBV7-9
J: TRBJ1-2
D: -
size: -

DNA: TGTGCCAGCAGCTTAACTCCGCAGGGGAACTATGGCTACACCTTC
CDR3: CASSLTPQGNYGYTF
V: TRBV7-3
J: TRBJ1-2
D: -
size: -

DNA: TGTGCCAGCAGTGAGGGCAGGACAAGCTCCTACGAGCAGTACTTC
CDR3: CASSEGRTSSYEQYF
V: TRBV2
J: TRBJ2-7
D: -
size: -

DNA: TGTGCCAGCGGCGGGCTAGCGGGAAGGGGGACCGGGGAGCTGTTTTTT
CDR3: CASGGLAGRGTGELFF
V: TRBV28
J: TRBJ2-2
D: TRBD2
size: -

DNA: TGTGCCAGCAGCCTGGAACAGGACATAGGGCCCCTCCACTTT
CDR3: CASSLEQDIGPLHF
V: TRBV5-4
J: TRBJ1-6
D: -
size: -

DNA: TGTGCCACCAGCAGAGACAGGGATCGCGAAAACATTCAGTACTTC
CDR3: CATSRDRDRENIQYF
V: TRBV15
J: TRBJ2-4
D: -
size: -

DNA: TGTGCCAGCAGTGCCCCAGGGAAGTTTAAAAACATTCAGTACTTC
CDR3: CASSAPGKFKNIQYF
V: TRBV28
J: TRBJ2-4
D: -
size: -

DNA: TGTGCCAGCAGTGCCGACAGGGTCGGCTATAGCAATCAGCCCCAGCATTTT
CDR3: CASSADRVGYSNQPQHF
V: TRBV2
J: TRBJ1-5
D: TRBD1
size: -

DNA: TGTGCCAGCAGCTTAATCGGCGGGGCCTACGAGCAGTACTTC
CDR3: CASSLIGGAYEQYF
V: TRBV7-9
J: TRBJ2-7
D: -
size: -

DNA: TGTGCCAGCAGCTTAAGGAGGGCGAACACTGAAGCTTTCTTT
CDR3: CASSLRRANTEAFF
V: TRBV7-8
J: TRBJ1-1
D: -
size: -

DNA: TGTGCCAGCAGTTCACCCGGAGGGACAGGGGACAACGAGCAGTACTTC
CDR3: CASSSPGGTGDNEQYF
V: TRBV28
J: TRBJ2-7
D: TRBD1
size: -

DNA: TGTGCCTGGGGCCGAAGGGGGTCGGAAGCTTTCTTT
CDR3: CAWGRRGSEAFF
V: TRBV30
J: TRBJ1-1
D: -
size: -

DNA: TGTGCCAGCAGTGAAGGGGACGGGGGGCAGCCCCAGCATTTT
CDR3: CASSEGDGGQPQHF
V: TRBV6-1
J: TRBJ1-5
D: -
size: -

DNA: TGCGCCAGCAGCTTCTGGACAGGGGTCACCGGGGAGCTGTTTTTT
CDR3: CASSFWTGVTGELFF
V: TRBV5-1
J: TRBJ2-2
D: TRBD1
size: -

DNA: TGTGCCAGCTCACCAGGGGGGAGCTCCTACGAGCAGTACTTC
CDR3: CASSPGGSSYEQYF
V: TRBV18
J: TRBJ2-7
D: -
size: -

DNA: TGCAGCGTGTCAGGACACATGAACACTGAAGCTTTCTTT
CDR3: CSVSGHMNTEAFF
V: TRBV29-1
J: TRBJ1-1
D: -
size: few

DNA: TGTGCCAGCGGACAGGGCCTCTCTGGGGCCAACGTCCTGACTTTC
CDR3: CASGQGLSGANVLTF
V: TRBV11-1
J: TRBJ2-6
D: TRBD1
size: -